Included here is one TCR beta chain sequence, with context. These data originate in a study of OX40 agonist ivuxolimab in advanced cancers. Libraries were prepared by immunoSEQ multiplex PCR; TCRdb keeps only in-frame clonotypes and omits some of them. The sample includes just over 70,000 clones, about four fifths of them seen just once. The CDR3 consists of 12 residues. V dropped 4 bases and J dropped 10; count of bases not matched to a gene: 5. CDR1 is MNHEY and CDR2 is SMNVEV in the germline V gene (reference sequence). This sequence was found in an adult with an advanced solid tumor such as melanoma, head and neck, liver or kidney cancer. V and J are TRBV27 and TRBJ1-2; 8 bases are shared with TRBD1. Sequenced material: CD4+ or CD8+ T cells sorted from blood, taken in a trial of the OX40 agonist ivuxolimab. The CDR3 loop is CASSSTGGVYTF. The CDR3 DNA is TGTGCCAGCAGTTCCACAGGGGGAGTCTACACCTTC.